The 30 T cell receptor beta chains presented below share a single source sample, sequenced in a study of blood T cell repertoires in COVID-19. TCRdb's table, derived via immunoSEQ multiplex PCR, lists solely in-frame clones and lacks some. The sample includes tens of thousands of clones, roughly 89% of them seen just once. Input material: peripheral blood. The receptors were gathered from a man in his fifties with acute or convalescent COVID-19.

The rearrangement joins TRBV5-1 to TRBJ2-1, with 10 positions matching TRBD1. The V gene end was trimmed by 4 bases and the J gene end by 7 bases; junction bases not matched to a gene: 8. CDR3 length: 15 residues. Germline lookup yields CDR1 SGHRS and CDR2 YFSETQ. The CDR3 bases are TGCGCCAGCAGCGCGACAGGGGGCGAGAAGAATGAGCAGTTCTTC. This sequence encodes CASSATGGEKNEQFF.

The chain combines TRBV6-1 with TRBJ1-5, with 7 bases lining up with TRBD1. The CDR3 consists of 17 residues. Germline loops: CDR1 MNHNS, CDR2 SASEGT. Trimming at V came to 3 bases and at J to 3 bases, leaving 11 bases not matched to a gene. This CDR3 reads CASSDPVLTGNNQPQHF. CDR3 nucleotide sequence: TGTGCCAGCAGTGACCCAGTCCTGACAGGGAACAATCAGCCCCAGCATTTT.

The chain couples TRBV4-1 to TRBJ2-2; the match to TRBD2 covers 15 bases. The trim removed 2 bases at V and 4 bases at J, leaving 8 bases unmatched. The CDR3 has 19 amino acids. Germline loops: CDR1 MGHRA, CDR2 YSYEKL. CDR3 sequence: CASSQTGLAGGRGTGELFF. The CDR3 region has the DNA TGCGCCAGCAGCCAAACCGGACTAGCGGGGGGGCGTGGCACCGGGGAGCTGTTTTTT.

J is TRBJ2-6 and V is TRBV7-2; perhaps TRBD1 as D (7 bases). Deletions cut 1 base from V and 5 bases from J, with 12 bases between. The CDR3 runs 16 residues. Per germline, CDR1 SGHTA and CDR2 FQGNSA. CDR3 protein: CASSLEGGGRANVLTF. The CDR3 nucleotides are TGTGCCAGCAGCTTAGAAGGGGGCGGGAGGGCCAACGTCCTGACTTTC.

V is TRBV12-3 or TRBV12-4 and J is TRBJ1-2, with D perhaps TRBD1 (5 bases). The germline V and J ends were trimmed by 7 bases and 4 bases, with 7 bases remaining between them. This CDR3 has 11 amino acids. CDR3: CASNRGYGYTF. In nucleotides, the CDR3 is TGTGCCAGCAATAGGGGCTATGGCTACACCTTC.

This chain joins TRBV6-5 and TRBJ1-2; the match to TRBD1 covers 8 bases. CDR1 and CDR2 from the germline V gene are MNHEY and SVGAGI. V lost 5 bases, J lost 2 bases, and 7 bases stayed unmatched. CDR3 length: 15 amino acids. The CDR3 nucleotides are TGTGCCAGCAGTCTCACAGGGGGAACCAACTATGGCTACACCTTC. Amino acids: CASSLTGGTNYGYTF.

The rearrangement uses TRBV27 and TRBJ2-7; 9 bases match TRBD1. V lost 8 bases and J lost 5; bases outside the gene matches: 7. The germline V gene has CDR1 MNHEY and CDR2 SMNVEV (reference sequence). CDR3 length: 13 amino acids. The CDR3 DNA reads TGTGCCAGCGGGGCGGGACAGGGTAACGAGCAGTACTTC. Its translation: CASGAGQGNEQYF.

The chain recombines TRBV4-1 with TRBJ1-2; tentatively, D is TRBD1 (5 bases). Germline V lookup: CDR1 MGHRA, CDR2 YSYEKL. V lost 0 bases to trimming and J lost 5 bases, with 7 bases between them. This CDR3 has 13 amino acids. CDR3 amino acids: CASSQDPGYGYTF. In DNA, the CDR3 is TGCGCCAGCAGCCAAGATCCAGGGTATGGCTACACCTTC.

This chain links TRBV18 with TRBJ2-7; D remains ambiguous. CDR1 is KGHSH, CDR2 LQKENI, per germline. The CDR3 is 15 residues long. With 4 bases removed from V and 0 bases from J, the gap between germline ends came to 13 bases. The CDR3 sequence: CASSRADHPSYEQYF. The CDR3 DNA follows: TGTGCCAGCTCACGGGCAGATCACCCCTCCTACGAGCAGTACTTC.

V usage is TRBV5-1 and J usage is TRBJ2-5, with 7 bases lining up with TRBD1. V dropped 4 bases and J dropped 4; count of bases not matched to a gene: 10. CDR1 and CDR2 from the germline V gene are SGHRS and YFSETQ. This CDR3 has 15 amino acids. The DNA for the CDR3 is TGCGCCAGCAGCGACGACAGGGTCGCTGCAGAGACCCAGTACTTC. Its protein is CASSDDRVAAETQYF. The variable domain in full, with the rest retrieved from reference TRBV5-1 and TRBJ2-5, is KAGVTQTPRYLIKTRGQQVTLSCSPISGHRSVSWYQQTPGQGLQFLFEYFSETQRNKGNFPGRFSGRQFSNSRSEMNVSTLELGDSALYLCASSDDRVAAETQYFGPGTRLLVL.

The chain couples TRBV20-1 to TRBJ2-5; D may be TRBD2 (6 bases). CDR3 length equals 11 residues. The V gene's germline CDR1 is DFQATT and CDR2 SNEGSKA (reference sequence). V gave up 0 bases and J gave up 14 bases, with 13 bases separating them. CDR3 nucleotide sequence: TGCAGTGCTAGAGATCTAGCGCAAGGCTACTTC. This translates into CSARDLAQGYF.

The J gene is TRBJ2-2, the V gene TRBV5-4; 7 nucleotides line up with TRBD2. The J segment lost 7 bases and the V segment lost 5 bases, leaving 14 bases of the junction unmatched. This CDR3 region has 16 residues. Germline lookup yields CDR1 SGHNT and CDR2 YYREEE (reference sequence). CDR3 nucleotides: TGTGCCAGCAGATCGGCAGGGCGGGAGAGGGTCGGGGAGCTGTTTTTT. It specifies CASRSAGRERVGELFF.

The rearrangement joins TRBV6-2 or TRBV6-3 to TRBJ2-3; 9 bases align to TRBD1. The germline V gene encodes CDR1 MNHEY and CDR2 SVGEGT. The trim removed 5 bases at V and 0 bases at J, leaving 18 bases unmatched. There are 20 residues in the CDR3. The CDR3 DNA sequence: TGTGCCAGCAGTCCCCCGGGACAGGGAGATGTTTCAGCTAGCACAGATACGCAGTATTTT. Protein product: CASSPPGQGDVSASTDTQYF.

This clone was observed a single time. V and J are TRBV18 and TRBJ2-4, with 8 bases that match TRBD1. V was pared by 3 bases and J by 3 bases, with 10 bases of the junction left unmatched. The CDR3 covers 17 residues. Looked up from germline, CDR1 is KGHSH and CDR2 is LQKENI. This chain's CDR3 is CASSPIQGVGDKNIQYF. DNA of the CDR3: TGTGCCAGCTCACCGATACAGGGGGTTGGTGACAAAAACATTCAGTACTTC.

The chain links TRBV7-2 to TRBJ2-3; 7 nucleotides agree with TRBD1. V lost 4 bases and J lost 0; bases outside the gene matches: 10. CDR3 length equals 17 residues. Looked up from germline, CDR1 is SGHTA and CDR2 is FQGNSA. This CDR3 reads CASSSRPATGSTDTQYF. DNA of the CDR3: TGTGCCAGCAGCTCCCGGCCGGCGACAGGGAGCACAGATACGCAGTATTTT.

V gene TRBV28 combines with J gene TRBJ2-3; 9 nucleotides match TRBD1. V shed 5 bases, J shed 6 bases, and the junction held 12 bases outside the gene matches. Germline V gene lookup returns CDR1 MDHEN and CDR2 SYDVKM. This CDR3 contains 16 residues. Here the CDR3 DNA reads TGTGCCAGCAGTCCCCCGGGACAGGGATTAAAGGATACGCAGTATTTT. Protein: CASSPPGQGLKDTQYF.

This chain connects TRBV7-9 to TRBJ2-5; D gene unclear. Trimming pared 4 bases from V and 5 bases from J, leaving 8 bases between. CDR3 length: 12 residues. Germline V gene sequence: CDR1 SEHNR, CDR2 FQNEAQ (reference sequence). The CDR3 DNA reads as TGTGCCAGCAGCTCAGTAACCGAGACCCAGTACTTC. Translated, it gives CASSSVTETQYF.

The chain couples TRBV19 to TRBJ1-3; TRBD1 aligns across 8 bases. This CDR3 is 16 amino acids long. The V and J ends lost 2 bases and 4 bases, in that order; junction bases with no gene match: 7. Germline V lookup: CDR1 LNHDA, CDR2 SQIVND (reference sequence). In DNA, the CDR3 is TGTGCCAGTAGTATACCGTCGACAGGGGCAGGAAACACCATATATTTT. It codes for CASSIPSTGAGNTIYF.

The gene calls are TRBV19 and TRBJ1-1, with 7 positions matching TRBD1. V lost 5 bases and J lost 4; bases outside the gene matches: 10. Germline loops: CDR1 LNHDA, CDR2 SQIVND (reference sequence). This CDR3 has 15 residues. Written as DNA, the CDR3 is TGTGCCAGTAGTGTTCGACAGGGAGTGTCCACTGAAGCTTTCTTT. Protein product: CASSVRQGVSTEAFF.

CDR3 sequence: CASRGAADYGYTF. The CDR3 DNA follows: TGTGCCAGCAGGGGAGCGGCGGACTATGGCTACACCTTC. The chain joins TRBV11-2 to TRBJ1-2, with D unresolved. This CDR3 has 13 residues. V shed 6 bases and J shed 3 bases, with 11 bases lying between them. CDR1 is SGHAT, CDR2 FQNNGV, per germline.

This clone is a singleton in its sample. The chain has TRBV2 and TRBJ2-3, with D possibly matching TRBD1 (6 bases). V was cut by 6 bases and J by 5 bases, with 9 bases left in between. Germline V gene lookup returns CDR1 SNHLY and CDR2 FYNNEI. This CDR3 is built from 12 residues. CDR3 DNA sequence: TGTGCCAGCAGCTCAGGGGTAGATACGCAGTATTTT. This codes for CASSSGVDTQYF.

The CDR3 DNA reads as TGTGCCAGCAGCGTTACTAGCGGGTTCTCCTACGAGCAGTACTTC. Its protein product is CASSVTSGFSYEQYF. The rearrangement links TRBV9 to TRBJ2-7, with TRBD2 matching 9 bases. The germline gives CDR1 SGDLS, CDR2 YYNGEE. Trimming took 2 bases from V and 0 from J; bases not matched to a gene: 3. The CDR3 length is 15 residues.

The chain carries TRBV5-5 and TRBJ2-6, with 7 positions matching TRBD1. Germline CDR1 SGHKS, CDR2 YYEKEE (reference sequence). V lost 6 bases to trimming and J lost 3 bases; unmatched junction nucleotides: 12. This CDR3 comprises 17 residues. This CDR3 reads CASTPGGSQGGANVLTF. The CDR3 DNA reads as TGTGCCAGCACCCCAGGGGGTTCTCAAGGTGGGGCCAACGTCCTGACTTTC. The full variable domain, its missing parts supplied by reference TRBV5-5 and TRBJ2-6, is DAGVTQSPTHLIKTRGQQVTLRCSPISGHKSVSWYQQVLGQGPQFIFQYYEKEERGRGNFPDRFSARQFPNYSSELNVNALLLGDSALYLCASTPGGSQGGANVLTFGAGSRLTVL.

A single count supports this clone. The CDR3 coding sequence is TGTGCCAGCTCAACACGTGGGACAGTTAATGAAAAACTGTTTTTT. Its protein is CASSTRGTVNEKLFF. The chain carries TRBV18 and TRBJ1-4, with TRBD1 matching 7 bases. CDR1 and CDR2 from the germline V gene are KGHSH and LQKENI. Unmatched junction bases numbered 7, after V lost 5 bases and J lost 4 bases. The CDR3 runs to 15 residues.

V gene TRBV6-5 combines with J gene TRBJ2-3; D not certain. V was trimmed by 6 bases and J by 5 bases, leaving 12 bases between them. CDR3 length equals 13 residues. Germline V gene lookup returns CDR1 MNHEY and CDR2 SVGAGI. The CDR3 bases are TGTGCCAGCAGACTCCATCGTGAAGATACGCAGTATTTT. This sequence encodes CASRLHREDTQYF.

This chain uses TRBV28 with TRBJ1-2, with D perhaps matching TRBD1 (6 bases). CDR3 length equals 14 residues. The ends were cut back, 6 bases at V and 5 bases at J, with 16 bases in the middle. Germline V CDR1 and CDR2: MDHEN, SYDVKM. The CDR3 here is CASSTIRGGYGYTF. The CDR3 DNA reads as TGTGCCAGCAGCACCATCAGGGGCGGGTATGGCTACACCTTC.

J is TRBJ2-1 and V is TRBV7-9, with TRBD2 identical over 10 bases. CDR3 length: 16 amino acids. Trimming cost V 4 bases and J 8 bases; bases outside gene matches: 11. In germline, CDR1 is SEHNR, CDR2 FQNEAQ (reference sequence). The DNA of the CDR3 is TGTGCCAGCAGCTCCACGAAGCGGGGGGGCGGCTATGAGCAGTTCTTC. This codes for CASSSTKRGGGYEQFF.

The chain employs TRBV6-7 and TRBJ1-5; D may be TRBD1 (5 bases). TRBV6-7 is an ORF, and what it does is uncertain. Deletions cut 0 bases from V and 0 bases from J, with 12 bases between. There are 17 residues in the CDR3. This CDR3 is CASSYSWGGASNQPQHF. The CDR3 bases are TGTGCCAGCAGTTACTCTTGGGGGGGAGCTAGCAATCAGCCCCAGCATTTT.

The J gene is TRBJ1-1, the V gene TRBV19; D ambiguous. The CDR3 consists of 13 residues. The germline gives CDR1 LNHDA, CDR2 SQIVND (reference sequence). The V end was cut by 1 base, the J end by 1 base, with 4 bases between. This chain's CDR3 is CASSIGANTEAFF. The DNA of the CDR3 is TGTGCCAGTAGTATAGGCGCGAACACTGAAGCTTTCTTT. The variable domain in full, completed from reference TRBV19 and TRBJ1-1, reads DGGITQSPKYLFRKEGQNVTLSCEQNLNHDAMYWYRQDPGQGLRLIYYSQIVNDFQKGDIAEGYSVSREKKESFPLTVTSAQKNPTAFYLCASSIGANTEAFFGQGTRLTVV.

This clone has a single count. The chain carries TRBV7-2 and TRBJ2-1; D gene ambiguous. V dropped 5 bases and J dropped 10 bases, with 12 bases sitting between them. Germline V lookup: CDR1 SGHTA, CDR2 FQGNSA. The CDR3 extends over 12 amino acids. CDR3 sequence (DNA): TGTGCCAGCAGCCCGTTAGCCGGGGAGCAGTTCTTC. This translates into CASSPLAGEQFF.